This entry describes one T cell receptor beta chain. Its antigen is still unknown. PCR was performed using 60 Vbeta and 13 Jbeta primers. The authors' processing: A later analysis tallied 65 million to 85 million unique TCR beta chains, about 12 million of them shared. Some clones are missing from TCRdb's copy, which holds only in-frame ones; the method was immunoSEQ multiplex PCR. That table furnishes V, J and clone size, whereas the DNA furnished D and trimming. Of fewer than 200,000 clones listed, approximately 70% are singletons. Though probably carrying unrecorded immune exposures, donors were nominally healthy at sampling. This entry belongs to a study of cytomegalovirus exposure and HLA in healthy donors. General observations from the study: Reports indicate that TCR beta sequences accurately predicted the HLA-A and HLA-B alleles of most subjects. Most TCR sequences were rare, but some public TCRs occurred in many donors.

There are 12 residues in the CDR3. Trimming shortened V by 5 bases and J by 2 bases, and 9 bases separated the two germline ends. Germline CDR1 SQVTM, CDR2 ANQGSEA. What was sequenced was PBMCs. The gene calls are TRBV29-1 and TRBJ1-2; possibly TRBD1 for D (6 bases). This TCR derives from a woman in her twenties or thirties in good health and CMV-seronegative. CDR3 protein: CSVIQGNYGYTF. CDR3 sequence (DNA): TGCAGCGTTATCCAGGGGAACTATGGCTACACCTTC.